The 13 T cell receptor beta chains below come from one sample, sequenced in a study of T cell responses to AZD1222 COVID-19 vaccine. Repertoires were generated with immunoSEQ multiplex PCR, while TCRdb's copy carries only in-frame clones and drops some. Of 180,000 or so clones listed, about 90% were seen once; the top ten hold more than 3.5%. The specimen was peripheral blood, collected 28 days after the second dose of the MenACWY control vaccine. The source is an adult who received the MenACWY meningococcal vaccine as a control.

The chain combines TRBV7-2 with TRBJ1-4, with D hard to call. The germline V gene has CDR1 SGHTA and CDR2 FQGNSA. This CDR3 region has 15 residues. The V end was cut by 4 bases, the J end by 2 bases, with 11 bases between. The CDR3 DNA sequence: TGTGCCAGCAGCTCTTACCAGGAGACTAATGAAAAACTGTTTTTT. It translates to CASSSYQETNEKLFF.

In DNA form, the CDR3 reads TGCAGCGTTGGGCAGACTAGCAATCAGCCCCAGCATTTT. The encoded protein is CSVGQTSNQPQHF. The V gene is TRBV29-1, the J gene TRBJ1-5; D unclear. Trimming pared 4 bases from V and 0 bases from J, leaving 7 bases between. Germline-derived CDR1 and CDR2 are SQVTM and ANQGSEA. The CDR3 consists of 13 residues.

On this clone itself: The same CDR3 is also encoded by other DNA sequences in this sample. The chain couples TRBV9 to TRBJ2-6; tentatively, D is TRBD1 (5 bases). Germline V gene sequence: CDR1 SGDLS, CDR2 YYNGEE. The length of the CDR3 is 15 residues. V dropped 1 base and J dropped 4 bases, with 9 bases sitting between them. The CDR3 is CASSVQGAGANVLTF. The CDR3 nucleotides read TGTGCCAGCAGCGTACAGGGTGCCGGGGCCAACGTCCTGACTTTC.

This chain uses TRBV24-1 with TRBJ2-1, with D possibly being TRBD1 (5 bases). The CDR3 extends over 12 amino acids. V lost 5 bases to trimming and J lost 7 bases, with 8 bases between them. The germline gives CDR1 KGHDR, CDR2 SFDVKD. DNA of the CDR3: TGTGCCACCAGTGGGACAATAAATGAGCAGTTCTTC. This gives the protein CATSGTINEQFF.

The CDR3 loop is CASSLAVAGNTIYF. The CDR3 region has the DNA TGTGCCAGCAGCTTAGCGGTGGCTGGAAACACCATATATTTT. V and J are TRBV7-2 and TRBJ1-3; D is undetermined. V was trimmed by 0 bases and J by 2 bases, leaving 5 bases between them. The CDR3 extends over 14 amino acids. CDR1 and CDR2 (germline): SGHTA, FQGNSA.

The chain combines TRBV10-3 with TRBJ1-1, with D perhaps TRBD1 (5 bases). The CDR3 has 13 amino acids. The V and J ends lost 6 bases and 1 base respectively, with 9 bases between them. Germline V gene lookup returns CDR1 ENHRY and CDR2 SYGVKD. In DNA form, the CDR3 reads TGTGCCATCAGGACGAGGGGGAACACTGAAGCTTTCTTT. Its translation is CAIRTRGNTEAFF.

The chain is built from TRBV5-6 and TRBJ2-1; 7 bases are shared with TRBD1. The CDR3 totals 14 residues. V gave up 4 bases and J gave up 3 bases; unmatched junction bases: 4. The germline CDR1 and CDR2 sequences are SGHDT and YYEEEE. CDR3 loop: CASSPGTDYNEQFF. CDR3 DNA sequence: TGTGCCAGCAGCCCCGGGACAGACTACAATGAGCAGTTCTTC.

The chain combines TRBV28 with TRBJ2-7, with a weak D call TRBD1 (6 bases). The germline gives CDR1 MDHEN, CDR2 SYDVKM. V was pared by 5 bases and J by 3 bases, with 17 bases between. The CDR3 sequence is 15 residues long. CDR3 protein: CASSILRARGYEQYF. Here the CDR3 DNA reads TGTGCCAGCAGTATACTAAGGGCCAGGGGCTACGAGCAGTACTTC.

The V gene is TRBV2, the J gene TRBJ2-1; the match to TRBD2 covers 8 bases. CDR3 length equals 15 residues. V trimming: 4 bases; J trimming: 7 bases; junction bases outside the gene matches: 9. From germline, CDR1 is SNHLY and CDR2 FYNNEI. CDR3 loop: CASSGPGTSTNEQFF. The CDR3, as DNA: TGTGCCAGCAGTGGTCCCGGGACTAGTACTAATGAGCAGTTCTTC.

The rearrangement links TRBV4-1 to TRBJ2-7; D might be TRBD2 (7 bases). Germline V gives CDR1 MGHRA, CDR2 YSYEKL. Between the trimmed V and J ends, which lost 0 bases and 0 bases, there was a span of 15 bases. The CDR3 contains 17 residues. DNA for the CDR3: TGCGCCAGCAGCCAAGATCTTGCGGGGGCTCACTCCTACGAGCAGTACTTC. Amino acid sequence: CASSQDLAGAHSYEQYF.

The rearrangement joins TRBV7-9 to TRBJ2-7, with 8 bases aligning to TRBD2. The CDR3 extends over 15 amino acids. Per germline, CDR1 SEHNR and CDR2 FQNEAQ (reference sequence). Trimming at V came to 5 bases and at J to 0 bases, leaving 6 bases not matched to a gene. The CDR3 coding sequence is TGTGCCAGCAGCCCCGGCGGGAGGCGCTCCTACGAGCAGTACTTC. Translating gives CASSPGGRRSYEQYF.

This chain links TRBV19 with TRBJ1-6; D is undetermined. V dropped 3 bases and J dropped 9 bases, with 12 bases sitting between them. The CDR3 covers 14 residues. In germline, CDR1 is LNHDA, CDR2 SQIVND (reference sequence). The CDR3 spells CASSINWSVSPLHF. CDR3 bases: TGTGCCAGTAGTATTAATTGGTCGGTTTCACCCCTCCACTTT.

The rearrangement uses TRBV7-2 and TRBJ2-1, with TRBD2 identical over 10 bases. This CDR3 region has 17 residues. The germline CDR1 and CDR2 sequences are SGHTA and FQGNSA. V gave up 5 bases and J gave up 9 bases; unmatched junction bases: 16. CDR3 nucleotides: TGTGCCAGCAGCCATACTAGCGGGACCCCCAGCCCAAGTGAGCAGTTCTTC. As protein: CASSHTSGTPSPSEQFF. The full variable domain, rest sourced from reference TRBV7-2 and TRBJ2-1, is GAGVSQSPSNKVTEKGKDVELRCDPISGHTALYWYRQSLGQGLEFLIYFQGNSAPDKSGLPSDRFSAERTGGSVSTLTIQRTQQEDSAVYLCASSHTSGTPSPSEQFFGPGTRLTVL.